This T cell receptor (beta chain) was recorded in a study of cytomegalovirus exposure and HLA in healthy donors. The length of the CDR3 is 15 residues. Germline V gene sequence: CDR1 SGDLS, CDR2 YYNGEE. The trim removed 3 bases at V and 4 bases at J, leaving 9 bases unmatched. Amplification used 60 Vbeta primers and 13 Jbeta primers. TCRdb's table, derived via immunoSEQ multiplex PCR, lists solely in-frame clones and lacks some. The table records under 45,000 clones, roughly 60% of them present only once. This TCR was recovered from a human donor in good health. V is TRBV9 and J is TRBJ1-2; 7 bases are shared with TRBD1. Sequenced material: PBMCs. The CDR3 region is CASSEPGTDRYGYTF. CDR3 nucleotides: TGTGCCAGCAGCGAGCCCGGGACAGACCGCTATGGCTACACCTTC.